These T cell receptor beta chains were read from a single sample in a study of PD-L1 blockade in urothelial cancer. This table comes from immunoSEQ multiplex PCR, and its TCRdb copy is limited to in-frame clones, with some not included. The sample consists of about 84,000 clones, 90% to 95% of them appearing once. The sample consisted of PBMCs, taken around atezolizumab (anti-PD-L1) treatment. The source of these receptors is a man in his 60s with urothelial cancer. Each CDR3 is given with its conserved first and last residue. D genes are given only for firm matches. A row's size may be missing; if present it is once, few, many or a size class.

D gene	clone size	V gene	J gene	CDR3 protein	CDR3 DNA
TRBD2	.	TRBV7-8	TRBJ2-3	CASRRAGGSTDTQYF	TGTGCCAGCAGACGAGCGGGGGGAAGTACAGATACGCAGTATTTT
TRBD1	.	TRBV6-1	TRBJ2-7	CASSGPDRGFHSGVEQYF	TGTGCCAGCAGTGGTCCGGACAGGGGTTTCCATTCGGGGGTTGAGCAGTACTTC
.	once	TRBV7-3	TRBJ1-3	CASSLMGEGNTIYF	TGTGCCAGCAGCTTAATGGGAGAAGGAAACACCATATATTTT
.	.	TRBV29-1	TRBJ1-1	CSVAYSRTVGTEAFF	TGCAGCGTTGCTTATTCTAGGACAGTCGGCACTGAAGCTTTCTTT
.	.	TRBV23-1	TRBJ1-4	CAGVQNEKLFF	TGCGCAGGGGTGCAAAATGAAAAACTGTTTTTT
.	few	TRBV19	TRBJ1-2	CASSPNTYGYTF	TGTGCCAGTAGTCCCAACACCTATGGCTACACCTTC
.	.	TRBV5-6	TRBJ2-2	CASSSPRGTGELFF	TGTGCCAGCAGCTCACCGCGCGGCACCGGGGAGCTGTTTTTT
TRBD1	.	TRBV6-6	TRBJ2-3	CASSRTGGTAGTQYF	TGTGCCAGCAGCAGGACAGGCGGAACCGCGGGTACGCAGTATTTT
TRBD2	.	TRBV30	TRBJ2-5	CAWSRLTGTRGGETQYF	TGTGCCTGGAGTCGACTAACCGGGACTAGGGGGGGGGAGACCCAGTACTTC
TRBD1	.	TRBV6-1	TRBJ1-2	CASSATGGTNYGYTF	TGTGCCAGCAGTGCGACAGGGGGCACTAACTATGGCTACACCTTC
TRBD2	.	TRBV5-4	TRBJ2-5	CASSLPTGGVETQYF	TGTGCCAGCAGCTTGCCCACGGGAGGGGTAGAGACCCAGTACTTC
TRBD1	.	TRBV5-8	TRBJ2-7	CASAYLGTGNYEQYF	TGTGCCAGCGCTTACTTAGGGACAGGGAACTACGAGCAGTACTTC
TRBD2	.	TRBV27	TRBJ2-3	CASSYWRGGSADTQYF	TGTGCCAGCAGTTACTGGCGGGGGGGGTCGGCAGATACGCAGTATTTT
TRBD2	.	TRBV9	TRBJ2-2	CASSVAVGGGDTGELFF	TGTGCCAGCAGCGTAGCGGTGGGCGGGGGAGACACCGGGGAGCTGTTTTTT
.	.	TRBV2	TRBJ2-3	CASTYSTDTQYF	TGTGCCAGCACCTACAGCACAGATACGCAGTATTTT
.	.	TRBV28	TRBJ2-7	CASSPPPRGRKQYF	TGTGCCAGCAGCCCACCCCCCAGGGGTAGAAAGCAGTACTTC
.	.	TRBV21-1	TRBJ2-7	CASSKAHPSVTQQGHEQYF	TGTGCCAGCAGCAAAGCGCACCCGAGTGTCACTCAACAGGGGCACGAGCAGTACTTC
.	.	TRBV5-1	TRBJ2-3	CASSSTEPGKNTQYF	TGCGCCAGCAGCTCGACGGAGCCAGGGAAGAATACGCAGTATTTT
.	.	TRBV7-8	TRBJ2-7	CASSLGADYEQYF	TGTGCCAGCAGCTTAGGAGCCGACTACGAGCAGTACTTC
TRBD2	.	TRBV6-5	TRBJ2-1	CASTSGTSIVGEQFF	TGTGCCAGCACCTCCGGGACTAGCATTGTTGGTGAGCAGTTCTTC
TRBD1	few	TRBV18	TRBJ1-5	CASSPTGDNQPQHF	TGTGCCAGCTCACCGACAGGGGACAATCAGCCCCAGCATTTT
.	.	TRBV5-4	TRBJ2-7	CASSLAAGGSYEQYF	TGTGCCAGCAGCTTGGCGGCAGGAGGGTCTTACGAGCAGTACTTC
TRBD2	.	TRBV6-6	TRBJ2-5	CASSLTSAQETQYF	TGTGCCAGCAGTTTAACTAGCGCCCAAGAGACCCAGTACTTC
.	.	TRBV4-1	TRBJ2-3	CASSQETRTSTDTQYF	TGCGCCAGCAGCCAAGAAACTCGAACTAGCACAGATACGCAGTATTTT
.	.	TRBV29-1	TRBJ2-3	CSAEPSSTDTQYF	TGCAGCGCGGAGCCATCTAGCACAGATACGCAGTATTTT
.	.	TRBV7-4	TRBJ1-3	CASSVETGSGNTIYF	TGTGCCAGCAGCGTAGAGACGGGCTCTGGAAACACCATATATTTT
.	.	TRBV5-4	TRBJ1-2	CASSLAAGTYGYTF	TGTGCCAGCAGCTTGGCCGCAGGGACTTATGGCTACACCTTC
.	.	TRBV5-5	TRBJ2-7	CASSLGGGASYEQYF	TGTGCCAGCAGCTTGGGAGGGGGGGCATCCTACGAGCAGTACTTC
.	.	TRBV19	TRBJ2-7	CASSGGGFSYEQYF	TGTGCCAGTAGTGGGGGCGGCTTCTCCTACGAGCAGTACTTC
.	.	TRBV4-3	TRBJ1-4	CASSQSNTGPEVGEKLFF	TGCGCCAGCAGCCAATCGAACACAGGGCCGGAGGTGGGTGAAAAACTGTTTTTT
.	once	TRBV15	TRBJ2-3	CATSRGDTDTQYF	TGTGCCACCAGCAGAGGCGACACAGATACGCAGTATTTT
TRBD1	.	TRBV19	TRBJ2-3	CASSKDRADTQYF	TGTGCCAGTAGTAAGGACAGGGCAGATACGCAGTATTTT
TRBD2	.	TRBV13	TRBJ2-1	CASSLKKREIDNEQFF	TGTGCCAGCAGCTTAAAAAAGCGGGAGATCGACAATGAGCAGTTCTTC
TRBD2	.	TRBV27	TRBJ2-1	CASSPLGAGANEQFF	TGTGCCAGCAGCCCCTTGGGAGCGGGGGCCAATGAGCAGTTCTTC
TRBD2	.	TRBV29-1	TRBJ2-5	CSVEASDGGGWETQYF	TGCAGCGTTGAAGCCTCTGACGGGGGGGGGTGGGAGACCCAGTACTTC
.	.	TRBV7-2	TRBJ1-2	CASSPPRQYGYTF	TGTGCCAGCAGCCCACCACGACAGTATGGCTACACCTTC
.	.	TRBV30	TRBJ2-7	CAWGSIRAGEQYF	TGTGCCTGGGGGAGTATAAGGGCAGGCGAGCAGTACTTC
TRBD2	.	TRBV11-2	TRBJ2-3	CASSLSGIAGGLTDTQYF	TGTGCCAGCAGCTTGTCCGGGATAGCGGGGGGGCTCACAGATACGCAGTATTTT
.	.	TRBV7-9	TRBJ2-7	CASSFEGLGEQYF	TGTGCCAGCAGCTTTGAGGGCTTGGGCGAGCAGTACTTC
.	.	TRBV5-5	TRBJ2-7	CASSSNRGRAYEQYF	TGTGCCAGCAGCTCTAACCGGGGGAGAGCCTACGAGCAGTACTTC
.	.	TRBV30	TRBJ2-7	CAWSVRDTGGLYEQYF	TGTGCCTGGAGTGTACGGGACACGGGAGGATTGTACGAGCAGTACTTC
TRBD2	.	TRBV7-6	TRBJ2-2	CASSRLADTNTGELFF	TGTGCCAGCAGCCGACTAGCGGATACGAACACCGGGGAGCTGTTTTTT
TRBD1	.	TRBV7-3	TRBJ2-2	CASSSGTGTGELFF	TGTGCCAGCAGCTCCGGGACAGGGACCGGGGAGCTGTTTTTT
TRBD1	.	TRBV10-2	TRBJ1-6	CAIMDRVNSPLHF	TGCGCCATTATGGACAGGGTCAATTCACCCCTCCACTTT
.	.	TRBV30	TRBJ1-6	CAWSGNRDHPLHF	TGTGCCTGGAGTGGAAACAGGGATCACCCCCTCCACTTT
TRBD1	.	TRBV11-2	TRBJ2-7	CASSLVAGQGYEQYF	TGTGCCAGCAGTTTGGTCGCCGGACAGGGCTACGAGCAGTACTTC
.	.	TRBV19	TRBJ1-4	CASSIRGMATNEKLFF	TGTGCCAGTAGTATCCGGGGAATGGCAACTAATGAAAAACTGTTTTTT
.	once	TRBV5-8	TRBJ2-7	CASSLAYYEQYF	TGTGCCAGCAGCTTGGCCTACTACGAGCAGTACTTC
TRBD1	.	TRBV7-2	TRBJ2-3	CASSFFTGTARTDTQYF	TGTGCCAGCAGCTTTTTCACCGGGACAGCCCGCACAGATACGCAGTATTTT
.	.	TRBV1	TRBJ2-7	CTSRIKGTTLVAYEQYF	TGCACCAGCAGGATTAAAGGGACTACCCTTGTCGCCTACGAGCAGTACTTC
TRBD1	few	TRBV4-1	TRBJ1-1	CASRDRGTYMNTEAFF	TGCGCCAGCAGGGACAGGGGGACTTACATGAACACTGAAGCTTTCTTT